The 11 T cell receptor beta chains listed next were all sequenced from one sample in a study of CD8 T cells in Susac syndrome. With random hexamers, 0.5 to 1 ug RNA was reverse transcribed. TCRdb reprocessed the immunoSEQ multiplex PCR reads with MiXCR, giving one entry per CDR3 protein. The repertoire holds about 200,000 distinct CDR3 sequences, with 90% to 95% as singletons. The sequenced sample consisted of CD4+ T cells from PBMCs. These receptors were taken from a human donor with multiple sclerosis.

The chain is built from TRBV6-2 or TRBV6-3 and TRBJ2-1, with D unresolved. Germline CDR1 and CDR2: MNHEY and SVGEGT. V gave up 2 bases and J gave up 2 bases, with 4 bases separating them. This CDR3 has 13 amino acids. The CDR3 sequence: CASSYGTYNEQFF. In nucleotides, the CDR3 is TGTGCCAGCAGTTACGGGACCTACAATGAGCAGTTCTTC.

This chain joins TRBV4-1 and TRBJ2-1; TRBD2 aligns across 9 bases. The CDR3 totals 15 residues. Per the germline V gene, CDR1 is MGHRA and CDR2 is YSYEKL. V gave up 2 bases and J gave up 6 bases; unmatched junction bases: 5. The CDR3 DNA follows: TGCGCCAGCAGCCAACCAGCGGGGGGTACCAATGAGCAGTTCTTC. As protein: CASSQPAGGTNEQFF.

The rearrangement joins TRBV18 to TRBJ1-1; TRBD1 might be the D (5 bases). CDR1 and CDR2 from the germline V gene are KGHSH and LQKENI. V dropped 4 bases and J dropped 0 bases, with 12 bases sitting between them. The CDR3 has 15 residues. The CDR3 loop reads CASSRDDILNTEAFF. The CDR3 nucleotides read TGTGCCAGCTCACGGGACGACATATTGAACACTGAAGCTTTCTTT.

The gene calls are TRBV7-3 and TRBJ1-2, with no clear D. The CDR3 length is 13 residues. Germline CDR1 reads SGHTA; CDR2 reads FQGTGA. Trimming shortened V by 3 bases and J by 3 bases, and 8 bases separated the two germline ends. The DNA for the CDR3 is TGTGCCAGCAGCTTTGGATGGGACTATGGCTACACCTTC. This encodes CASSFGWDYGYTF. Supplemented by reference TRBV7-3 and TRBJ1-2, the full variable domain reads GAGVSQTPSNKVTEKGKYVELRCDPISGHTALYWYRQSLGQGPEFLIYFQGTGAADDSGLPNDRFFAVRPEGSVSTLKIQRTERGDSAVYLCASSFGWDYGYTFGSGTRLTVV.

The CDR3 sequence is CSVAGFSYEQYF. The CDR3 DNA sequence: TGCAGCGTTGCTGGATTCTCCTACGAGCAGTACTTC. The chain has TRBV29-1 and TRBJ2-7; D uncertain. Per germline, CDR1 SQVTM and CDR2 ANQGSEA. The CDR3 runs 12 residues. V was shortened by 4 bases and J by 0 bases, with 7 bases between the two germline ends.

This clonotype was counted a single time. The chain combines TRBV6-5 with TRBJ2-7, with D hard to call. Germline V CDR1 and CDR2: MNHEY, SVGAGI. The V gene lost 6 bases and the J gene lost 6 bases, with 9 bases spanning the gap. There are 11 residues in the CDR3. The CDR3 region has the DNA TGTGCCAGCAGCTATGGTGGCGAGCAGTACTTC. It codes for CASSYGGEQYF.

The genes are TRBV3-1 and TRBJ1-1; possibly TRBD1 for D (6 bases). Trimming removed 5 bases from V and 7 bases from J, with 11 bases in between. The CDR3 covers 12 residues. Per the germline V gene, CDR1 is LGHDT and CDR2 is YNNKEL (reference sequence). CDR3 sequence (DNA): TGTGCCAGCAGCTCCACAGGGAATGAAGCTTTCTTT. It encodes CASSSTGNEAFF.

This chain links TRBV5-1 with TRBJ1-2; perhaps TRBD1 as D (5 bases). Germline V CDR1 and CDR2: SGHRS, YFSETQ. The V end was cut by 6 bases, the J end by 3 bases, with 9 bases between. There are 12 residues in the CDR3. The CDR3 bases are TGCGCCAGCAAGGTGGGGGACTATGGCTACACCTTC. Residues: CASKVGDYGYTF.

The chain links TRBV15 to TRBJ2-7; D may be TRBD1 or TRBD2 (5 bases each). The V end was cut by 0 bases, the J end by 6 bases, with 12 bases between. Germline assignment: CDR1 LNHNV and CDR2 YYDKDF (reference sequence). The CDR3 has 14 residues. The CDR3 is CATSRDIGAGEQYF. The CDR3 DNA follows: TGTGCCACCAGCAGAGATATAGGGGCGGGCGAGCAGTACTTC.

This chain uses TRBV20-1 with TRBJ2-1; 14 bases align to TRBD2. This CDR3 comprises 17 residues. Per germline, CDR1 DFQATT and CDR2 SNEGSKA (reference sequence). The V segment lost 1 base and the J segment 7 bases; nucleotides outside the gene matches: 9. Here the CDR3 DNA reads TGCAGTGCTAGAGTCCCTATAGGGACTAGCGGGAGTAATGAGCAGTTCTTC. Encoded protein: CSARVPIGTSGSNEQFF.

The V gene is TRBV29-1, the J gene TRBJ2-2, with D possibly being TRBD2 (5 bases). Germline V gene sequence: CDR1 SQVTM, CDR2 ANQGSEA. V was pared by 5 bases and J by 4 bases, with 20 bases between. The CDR3 length is 16 residues. CDR3 sequence reads: CSVRGSDRSGTGELFF. CDR3 sequence (DNA): TGCAGCGTTCGCGGGTCTGACCGGTCGGGCACCGGGGAGCTGTTTTTT.